The next 23 T cell receptor beta chains were all read from a single sample in a study of blood T cell repertoires in COVID-19. Method: immunoSEQ multiplex PCR; TCRdb's copy keeps in-frame clones and lacks some. The repertoire includes about 100,000 clones, around 88% of them detected once, and approximately 5% sits in the top ten. The sequencing input was peripheral blood. Receptors originate from a human donor in a cohort sampled during active COVID-19.

The chain joins TRBV2 to TRBJ2-1; TRBD2 matches at 14 bases. CDR1 and CDR2 from the germline V gene are SNHLY and FYNNEI. There are 16 residues in the CDR3. V lost 6 bases to trimming and J lost 3 bases; unmatched junction nucleotides: 4. CDR3 in amino acids: CASRGLAGVGYNEQFF. CDR3 DNA: TGTGCCAGCAGGGGACTAGCGGGAGTAGGCTACAATGAGCAGTTCTTC.

The gene calls are TRBV5-1 and TRBJ2-5, with 10 positions matching TRBD2. CDR1 and CDR2 (germline): SGHRS, YFSETQ. The CDR3 sequence is 16 residues long. V dropped 4 bases and J dropped 1; count of bases not matched to a gene: 7. The CDR3 nucleotides are TGCGCCAGCAGCACCTTAGCGGGAGGTTCCCAAGAGACCCAGTACTTC. Residues: CASSTLAGGSQETQYF.

The chain recombines TRBV24-1 with TRBJ2-3; D gene ambiguous. The CDR3 is made up of 11 amino acids. Trimming shortened V by 6 bases and J by 8 bases, and 8 bases separated the two germline ends. Looked up from germline, CDR1 is KGHDR and CDR2 is SFDVKD. In nucleotides, the CDR3 is TGTGCCACCAGTTCAAAGCTTACGCAGTATTTT. This translates into CATSSKLTQYF.

The chain employs TRBV6-1 and TRBJ2-7, with TRBD2 matching over 8 bases. V shed 2 bases, J shed 3 bases, and the junction held 9 bases outside the gene matches. Germline V gives CDR1 MNHNS, CDR2 SASEGT. The CDR3 length is 16 residues. The CDR3 region is CASSEIRTGGRYEQYF. CDR3 bases: TGTGCCAGCAGTGAAATAAGGACGGGAGGGCGCTACGAGCAGTACTTC.

The V and J genes are TRBV6-5 and TRBJ2-7; TRBD1 matches at 9 bases. The CDR3 runs 14 residues. Germline V lookup: CDR1 MNHEY, CDR2 SVGAGI. Losses at the gene ends were 7 bases for V and 5 bases for J; bases not matched to a gene: 9. In nucleotides, the CDR3 is TGTGCCAGCAAAAGACAGGGGGATTGGGACGAGCAGTACTTC. Its translation: CASKRQGDWDEQYF.

The CDR3 loop reads CASTWGTGGDEQYF. The CDR3 bases are TGCGCCAGCACCTGGGGGACAGGGGGCGACGAGCAGTACTTC. The chain uses TRBV5-1 and TRBJ2-7; 12 bases align to TRBD1. The junction had 6 bases not matched to a gene; V was cut back by 6 bases and J by 5 bases. The CDR3 runs to 14 residues. Germline V gives CDR1 SGHRS, CDR2 YFSETQ.

The rearrangement uses TRBV6-6 and TRBJ1-5; D is undetermined. The CDR3 contains 16 residues. Germline V gives CDR1 MNHNY, CDR2 SVGAGI (reference sequence). V was shortened by 8 bases and J by 0 bases, with 17 bases between the two germline ends. CDR3 in DNA: TGTGCCAGCGGAAAGCGGGCCGTCCATAGCAATCAGCCCCAGCATTTT. It yields the protein CASGKRAVHSNQPQHF.

The table lists this clone with many counts. The chain employs TRBV3-1 (or the pseudogene TRBV3-2) and TRBJ2-5, with no clear D. Trimming cost V 0 bases and J 2 bases, with 19 bases left between them. The CDR3 is made up of 18 amino acids. The germline V gene has CDR1 LGHDT and CDR2 YNNKEL (reference sequence). CDR3 loop: CASSQDLNEQFLQETQYF. The CDR3 DNA is TGTGCCAGCAGCCAAGATTTGAATGAACAATTCCTTCAAGAGACCCAGTACTTC.

The CDR3 nucleotides read TGCGCCAGCAGCCACCTGAATCTAGCGGGAGGTTCCAATGAGCAGTTCTTC. The encoded protein is CASSHLNLAGGSNEQFF. The chain has TRBV4-3 and TRBJ2-1; 11 bases fit TRBD2. V lost 3 bases, J lost 6 bases, and 10 bases stayed unmatched. The CDR3 sequence is 17 residues long. CDR1 and CDR2 from the germline V gene are LGHNA and YSLEER.

In nucleotides, the CDR3 is TGTGCCAGCACCGGAGCGATGAACACTGAAGCTTTCTTT. This translates into CASTGAMNTEAFF. The chain combines TRBV7-9 with TRBJ1-1, with unresolved D. The CDR3 spans 13 residues. V dropped 7 bases and J dropped 0 bases, with 9 bases sitting between them. Germline lookup yields CDR1 SEHNR and CDR2 FQNEAQ (reference sequence).

This clone was recorded once. DNA for the CDR3: TGCGCCAGCAGCTTGGGCCGGGAGGGCCTGTACGAGCAGTACTTC. Translated: CASSLGREGLYEQYF. This sequence joins TRBV5-1 and TRBJ2-7; 8 positions match TRBD2. The length of the CDR3 is 15 residues. V lost 0 bases to trimming and J lost 4 bases; unmatched junction nucleotides: 6. Germline CDR1 reads SGHRS; CDR2 reads YFSETQ.

The chain recombines TRBV5-4 with TRBJ2-1; 9 nucleotides match TRBD2. The J segment lost 8 bases and the V segment lost 5 bases, leaving 14 bases of the junction unmatched. The CDR3 is 16 amino acids. CDR1 is SGHNT and CDR2 is YYREEE in the germline V gene (reference sequence). The CDR3: CASSSPNGTSRDEQFF. CDR3 bases: TGTGCCAGCAGTTCGCCTAATGGGACTAGCAGGGATGAGCAGTTCTTC.

The chain joins TRBV19 to TRBJ1-1; 7 bases are a match to TRBD1. CDR3 length: 13 amino acids. V shed 4 bases, J shed 4 bases, and the junction held 3 bases outside the gene matches. Per the germline V gene, CDR1 is LNHDA and CDR2 is SQIVND (reference sequence). CDR3 residues: CASSKQGITEAFF. CDR3 in DNA: TGTGCCAGTAGTAAACAGGGGATCACTGAAGCTTTCTTT.

The genes are TRBV27 and TRBJ1-4; D uncertain. The CDR3 covers 13 residues. The V gene lost 6 bases and the J gene lost 8 bases, with 13 bases spanning the gap. Germline V CDR1 and CDR2: MNHEY, SMNVEV (reference sequence). CDR3 DNA sequence: TGTGCCAGCAGAACTTACCCCGGGGAAAAACTGTTTTTT. Its translation: CASRTYPGEKLFF.

V gene TRBV7-8 combines with J gene TRBJ2-2, with D tentatively TRBD1 (6 bases). Trimming cost V 3 bases and J 5 bases, with 10 bases left between them. Germline V gives CDR1 SGHVS, CDR2 FQNEAQ. The CDR3 consists of 14 residues. CDR3 coding DNA: TGTGCCAGCAGCTTCCAGGGGCTAACCGGGGAGCTGTTTTTT. This codes for CASSFQGLTGELFF.

V is TRBV18 and J is TRBJ1-4, with D possibly TRBD1 on 6 matching bases. The V gene's germline CDR1 is KGHSH and CDR2 LQKENI. V was clipped by 0 bases and J by 8 bases, with 13 bases between them. This CDR3 has 15 residues. The CDR3, as DNA: TGTGCCAGCTCACCACCGGCAGGGGCGGGCGAAAAACTGTTTTTT. This sequence encodes CASSPPAGAGEKLFF.

DNA for the CDR3: TGTGCCTGGAGTGGGGACAGGGGTAAGGATGGACCCCTCCACTTT. This sequence encodes CAWSGDRGKDGPLHF. V gene TRBV30 combines with J gene TRBJ1-6; 10 nucleotides line up with TRBD1. After removal of 1 base from V and 12 bases from J, the junction contained 9 bases not matched to a gene. The CDR3 runs 15 residues. CDR1 and CDR2 from the germline V gene are GTSNPN and SVGIG (reference sequence).

The chain links TRBV4-2 to TRBJ2-7; 9 nucleotides match TRBD1. Germline V CDR1 and CDR2: LGHNA, YNFKEQ. J was trimmed by 5 bases and V by 3 bases; bases with no gene match: 17. The CDR3 extends over 18 amino acids. The CDR3 sequence is CASSQIKIAGQGRNEQYF. The CDR3 DNA sequence: TGTGCCAGCAGCCAGATTAAGATTGCCGGACAGGGGAGAAACGAGCAGTACTTC.

This clone was observed a handful of times. The V gene is TRBV24-1, the J gene TRBJ1-5; 7 bases map to TRBD1. This CDR3 is built from 13 residues. CDR1 is KGHDR, CDR2 SFDVKD, per germline. The J segment lost 6 bases and the V segment lost 5 bases, leaving 3 bases of the junction unmatched. The CDR3 sequence is CATSVGGLQPQHF. In nucleotides, the CDR3 is TGTGCCACCAGTGTAGGGGGCCTTCAGCCCCAGCATTTT.

V gene TRBV7-2 combines with J gene TRBJ1-5, with 8 bases fitting TRBD1. The CDR3 is 17 amino acids. The germline V gene has CDR1 SGHTA and CDR2 FQGNSA. Germline trimming cut 4 bases from V and 5 bases from J; bases unmatched to any gene: 13. This chain's CDR3 is CASSSGQGGGKYQPQHF. CDR3 nucleotide sequence: TGTGCCAGCAGCTCCGGACAGGGTGGGGGAAAATATCAGCCCCAGCATTTT.

The chain employs TRBV7-2 and TRBJ2-3; possible D gene TRBD1, 5 bases. This CDR3 contains 17 residues. CDR1 and CDR2 from the germline V gene are SGHTA and FQGNSA. The V end was cut by 0 bases, the J end by 4 bases, with 17 bases between. CDR3 in amino acids: CASSLARQGPNADTQYF. The CDR3 bases are TGTGCCAGCAGCTTAGCAAGGCAGGGCCCTAATGCAGATACGCAGTATTTT.

The chain combines TRBV27 with TRBJ1-1; D may be TRBD1 (6 bases). This CDR3 region has 13 residues. Germline CDR1 and CDR2: MNHEY and SMNVEV (reference sequence). V lost 6 bases and J 4 bases, leaving 12 bases between the germline ends. Here the CDR3 reads CASRQGWGTEAFF. CDR3 DNA: TGTGCCAGCAGACAGGGTTGGGGCACTGAAGCTTTCTTT.

The CDR3 loop is CASSFLDRESQPQHF. The CDR3 bases are TGTGCCAGCAGTTTCCTGGACAGGGAAAGCCAGCCCCAGCATTTT. This chain joins TRBV28 and TRBJ1-5; TRBD1 matches at 8 bases. The CDR3 is made up of 15 amino acids. Germline values: CDR1 MDHEN, CDR2 SYDVKM. With V trimmed by 3 bases and J by 7 bases, 8 bases remained unmatched.